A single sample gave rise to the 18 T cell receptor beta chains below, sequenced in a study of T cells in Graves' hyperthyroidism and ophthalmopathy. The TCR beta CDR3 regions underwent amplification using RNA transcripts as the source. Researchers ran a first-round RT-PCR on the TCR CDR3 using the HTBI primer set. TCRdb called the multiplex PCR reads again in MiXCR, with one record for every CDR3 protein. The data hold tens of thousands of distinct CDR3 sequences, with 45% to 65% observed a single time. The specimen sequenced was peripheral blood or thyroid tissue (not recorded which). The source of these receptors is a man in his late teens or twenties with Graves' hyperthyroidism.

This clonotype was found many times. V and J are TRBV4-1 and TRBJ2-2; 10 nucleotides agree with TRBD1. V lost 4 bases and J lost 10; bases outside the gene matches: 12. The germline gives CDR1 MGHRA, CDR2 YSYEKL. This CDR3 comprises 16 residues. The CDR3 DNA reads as TGCGCCAGCAGCCGCGAAGGGGGACAGGGGTTGGCGGAGCTGTTTTTT. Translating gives CASSREGGQGLAELFF.

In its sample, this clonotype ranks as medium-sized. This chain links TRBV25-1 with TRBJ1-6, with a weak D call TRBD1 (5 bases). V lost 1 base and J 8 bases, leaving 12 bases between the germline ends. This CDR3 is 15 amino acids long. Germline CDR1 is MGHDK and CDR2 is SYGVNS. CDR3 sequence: CASSELGTFDSPLHF. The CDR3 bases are TGTGCCAGCAGTGAATTGGGGACCTTCGATTCACCCCTCCACTTT.

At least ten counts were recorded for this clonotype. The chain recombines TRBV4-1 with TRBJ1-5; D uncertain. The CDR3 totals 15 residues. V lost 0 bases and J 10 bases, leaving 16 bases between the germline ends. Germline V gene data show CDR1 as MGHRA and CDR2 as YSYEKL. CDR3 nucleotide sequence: TGCGCCAGCAGCCAAGATCGCTGGCAGCTAGGTCCCCAGCATTTT. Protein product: CASSQDRWQLGPQHF.

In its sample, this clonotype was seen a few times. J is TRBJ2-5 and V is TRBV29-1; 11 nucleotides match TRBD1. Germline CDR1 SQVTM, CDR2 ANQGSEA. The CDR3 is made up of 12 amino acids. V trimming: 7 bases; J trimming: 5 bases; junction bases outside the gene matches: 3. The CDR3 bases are TGCAGCGCAGGGACAGGGGGGGAGACCCAGTACTTC. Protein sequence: CSAGTGGETQYF.

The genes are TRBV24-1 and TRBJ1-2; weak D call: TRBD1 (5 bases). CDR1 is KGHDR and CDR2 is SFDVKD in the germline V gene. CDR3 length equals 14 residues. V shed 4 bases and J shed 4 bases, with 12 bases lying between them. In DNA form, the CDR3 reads TGTGCCACCAGTGAAAGGGGATTCTCCTATGGCTACACCTTC. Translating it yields CATSERGFSYGYTF.

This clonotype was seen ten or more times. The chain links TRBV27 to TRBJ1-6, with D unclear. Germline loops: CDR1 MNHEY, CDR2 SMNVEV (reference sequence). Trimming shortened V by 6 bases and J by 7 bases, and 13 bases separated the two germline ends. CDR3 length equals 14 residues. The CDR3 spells CASSSTAFNSPLHF. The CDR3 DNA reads TGTGCCAGCAGCTCGACGGCTTTCAATTCACCCCTCCACTTT.

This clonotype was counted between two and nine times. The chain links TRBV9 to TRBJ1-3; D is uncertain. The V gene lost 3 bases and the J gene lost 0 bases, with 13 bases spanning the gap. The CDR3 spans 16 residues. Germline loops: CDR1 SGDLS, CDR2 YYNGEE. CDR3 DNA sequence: TGTGCCAGCAGCGCAACGGACGGAGCCTCTGGAAACACCATATATTTT. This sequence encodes CASSATDGASGNTIYF. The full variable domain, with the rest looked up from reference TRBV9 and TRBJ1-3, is DSGVTQTPKHLITATGQRVTLRCSPRSGDLSVYWYQQSLDQGLQFLIQYYNGEERAKGNILERFSAQQFPDLHSELNLSSLELGDSALYFCASSATDGASGNTIYFGEGSWLTVV.

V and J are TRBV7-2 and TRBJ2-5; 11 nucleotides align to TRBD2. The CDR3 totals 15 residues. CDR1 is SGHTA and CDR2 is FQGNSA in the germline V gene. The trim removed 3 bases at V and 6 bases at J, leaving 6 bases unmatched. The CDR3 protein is CASSFATSGGKTQYF. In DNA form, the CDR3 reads TGTGCCAGCAGCTTTGCAACTAGCGGGGGAAAGACCCAGTACTTC.

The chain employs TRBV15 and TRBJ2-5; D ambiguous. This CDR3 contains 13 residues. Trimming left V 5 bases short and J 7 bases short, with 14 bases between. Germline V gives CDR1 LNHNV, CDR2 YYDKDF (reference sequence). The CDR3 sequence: CATSAVGGWTQYF. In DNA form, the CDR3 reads TGTGCCACCAGCGCAGTGGGTGGTTGGACCCAGTACTTC.

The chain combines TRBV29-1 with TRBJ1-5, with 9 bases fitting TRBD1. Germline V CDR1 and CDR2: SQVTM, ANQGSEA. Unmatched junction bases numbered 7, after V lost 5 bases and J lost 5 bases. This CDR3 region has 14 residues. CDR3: CSVTGTGRYQPQHF. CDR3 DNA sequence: TGCAGCGTTACAGGGACAGGGCGTTATCAGCCCCAGCATTTT. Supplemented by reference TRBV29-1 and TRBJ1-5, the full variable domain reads SAVISQKPSRDICQRGTSLTIQCQVDSQVTMMFWYRQQPGQSLTLIATANQGSEATYESGFVIDKFPISRPNLTFSTLTVSNMSPEDSSIYLCSVTGTGRYQPQHFGDGTRLSIL.

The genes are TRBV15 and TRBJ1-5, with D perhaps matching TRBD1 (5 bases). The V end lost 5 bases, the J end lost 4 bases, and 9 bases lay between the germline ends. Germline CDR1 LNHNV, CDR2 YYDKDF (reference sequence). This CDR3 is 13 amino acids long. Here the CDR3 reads CATSQGTNQPQHF. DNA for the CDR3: TGTGCCACCAGCCAAGGGACGAATCAGCCCCAGCATTTT.

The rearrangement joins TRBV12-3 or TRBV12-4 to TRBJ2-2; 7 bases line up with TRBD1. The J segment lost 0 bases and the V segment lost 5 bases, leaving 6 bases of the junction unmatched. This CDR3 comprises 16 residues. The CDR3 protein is CASSPQGGPNTGELFF. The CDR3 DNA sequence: TGTGCCAGCAGTCCCCAAGGGGGCCCGAACACCGGGGAGCTGTTTTTT.

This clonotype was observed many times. This CDR3 is CASSPGLAGEDTQYF. In DNA, the CDR3 is TGTGCCAGCAGCCCGGGACTAGCGGGAGAAGATACGCAGTATTTT. The chain recombines TRBV25-1 with TRBJ2-3, with TRBD2 matching 14 bases. CDR1 MGHDK and CDR2 SYGVNS come from the germline V gene. The CDR3 is made up of 15 amino acids. Germline trimming cut 6 bases from V and 5 bases from J; bases unmatched to any gene: 4.

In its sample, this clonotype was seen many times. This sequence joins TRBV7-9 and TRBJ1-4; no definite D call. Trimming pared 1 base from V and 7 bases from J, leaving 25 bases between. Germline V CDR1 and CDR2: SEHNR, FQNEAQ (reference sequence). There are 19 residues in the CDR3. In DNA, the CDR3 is TGTGCCAGCAGCTTAGGCACCCACAGTAACGGGTATCTCGGTGAAAAACTGTTTTTT. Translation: CASSLGTHSNGYLGEKLFF.

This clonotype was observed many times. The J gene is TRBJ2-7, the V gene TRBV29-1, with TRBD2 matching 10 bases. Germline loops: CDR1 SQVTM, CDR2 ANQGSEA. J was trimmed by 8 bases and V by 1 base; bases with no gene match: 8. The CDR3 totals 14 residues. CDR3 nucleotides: TGCAGCGTTGAAGGTTGGCTAGCGGGAGTTCAGCAGTACTTC. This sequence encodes CSVEGWLAGVQQYF.

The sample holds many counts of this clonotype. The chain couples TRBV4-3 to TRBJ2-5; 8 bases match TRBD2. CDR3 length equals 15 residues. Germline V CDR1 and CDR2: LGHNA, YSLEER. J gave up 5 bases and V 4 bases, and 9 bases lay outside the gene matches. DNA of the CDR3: TGCGCCAGCAGCCCCTCCATTCGCGGGAGGGAGACCCAGTACTTC. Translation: CASSPSIRGRETQYF.

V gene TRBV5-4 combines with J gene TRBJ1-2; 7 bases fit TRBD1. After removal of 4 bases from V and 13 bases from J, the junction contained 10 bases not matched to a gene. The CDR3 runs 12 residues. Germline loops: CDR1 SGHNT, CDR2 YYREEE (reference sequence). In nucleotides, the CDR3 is TGTGCCAGCAGCACACGGGACAGACAGGTCACCTTC. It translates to CASSTRDRQVTF.

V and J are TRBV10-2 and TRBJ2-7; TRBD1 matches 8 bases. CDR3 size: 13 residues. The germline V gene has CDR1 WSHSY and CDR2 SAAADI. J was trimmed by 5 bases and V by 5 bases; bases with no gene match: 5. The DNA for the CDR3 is TGCGCCAGCAGTCGGGACAGGATCAACGAGCAGTACTTC. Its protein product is CASSRDRINEQYF.